One and the same sample provided the 9 T cell receptor beta chains below, sequenced in a study of blood T cell repertoires in COVID-19. Sequencing used immunoSEQ multiplex PCR; TCRdb keeps in-frame clones, though not all of them. The profile shows 200,000 to 300,000 clones, about 83% of them singletons. Sequenced sample: peripheral blood. All receptors come from a human donor in a cohort sampled during active COVID-19.

In regard to this clone: This sample also contains other DNA sequences that code for the same CDR3. The chain joins TRBV15 to TRBJ1-4, with TRBD1 matching over 7 bases. The CDR3 sequence is 14 residues long. V lost 0 bases to trimming and J lost 8 bases; unmatched junction nucleotides: 3. Germline V gene sequence: CDR1 LNHNV, CDR2 YYDKDF (reference sequence). The CDR3 nucleotides are TGTGCCACCAGCAGAGACAGGGGGGCGGAAAAACTGTTTTTT. As protein: CATSRDRGAEKLFF.

V gene TRBV19 combines with J gene TRBJ1-5; D uncertain. V was pared by 8 bases and J by 3 bases, with 11 bases between. CDR3 size: 13 residues. The V gene's germline CDR1 is LNHDA and CDR2 SQIVND (reference sequence). The CDR3 reads CASAEGYNQPQHF. DNA for the CDR3: TGTGCCAGTGCAGAGGGTTACAATCAGCCCCAGCATTTT.

This clone was counted only a few times. The chain recombines TRBV6-5 with TRBJ1-2; the D is unclear. V lost 0 bases to trimming and J lost 4 bases, with 12 bases between them. Germline assignment: CDR1 MNHEY and CDR2 SVGAGI. This CDR3 spans 15 amino acids. The CDR3 spells CASSYSSESGYGYTF. The CDR3 bases are TGTGCCAGCAGTTACTCGAGCGAGTCGGGCTATGGCTACACCTTC.

The CDR3 sequence: CASSLTGTTEAFF. In DNA form, the CDR3 reads TGTGCCAGCAGCTTAACGGGTACCACTGAAGCTTTCTTT. The chain joins TRBV7-8 to TRBJ1-1; D remains ambiguous. Germline V gene lookup returns CDR1 SGHVS and CDR2 FQNEAQ. Trimming removed 2 bases from V and 4 bases from J, with 8 bases in between. The CDR3 covers 13 residues.

The rearrangement uses TRBV18 and TRBJ1-2; the D is unclear. There are 13 residues in the CDR3. From germline, CDR1 is KGHSH and CDR2 LQKENI. Between the trimmed V and J ends, which lost 0 bases and 8 bases, there was a span of 10 bases. CDR3 sequence: CASSPPGGHGYTF. In nucleotides, the CDR3 is TGTGCCAGCTCACCACCGGGAGGGCACGGCTACACCTTC.

This sequence joins TRBV7-9 and TRBJ1-3; weak D call: TRBD1 (5 bases). The CDR3 totals 14 residues. Trimming cost V 3 bases and J 2 bases, with 8 bases left between them. Per the germline V gene, CDR1 is SEHNR and CDR2 is FQNEAQ (reference sequence). The CDR3 DNA sequence: TGTGCCAGCAGCTTGGGGGGACCTGGAAACACCATATATTTT. This codes for CASSLGGPGNTIYF.

This chain links TRBV4-1 with TRBJ2-5; D is perhaps TRBD1 (6 bases). V was cut by 4 bases and J by 5 bases, with 23 bases left in between. This CDR3 has 17 amino acids. Per germline, CDR1 MGHRA and CDR2 YSYEKL. DNA for the CDR3: TGCGCCAGCAGCCGCGACAATTCTCAGGGGATTTGGGAGACCCAGTACTTC. It yields the protein CASSRDNSQGIWETQYF.

This chain connects TRBV5-8 to TRBJ1-5; D remains ambiguous. From germline, CDR1 is SGHTS and CDR2 YDEGEE. The ends were cut back, 1 base at V and 1 base at J, with 9 bases in the middle. There are 15 residues in the CDR3. The CDR3 region is CASSLSLESNQPQHF. Written as DNA, the CDR3 is TGTGCCAGCAGCTTGTCGTTGGAGAGCAATCAGCCCCAGCATTTT.

The chain couples TRBV24-1 to TRBJ2-1; TRBD1 matches 8 bases. Germline trimming cut 8 bases from V and 5 bases from J; bases unmatched to any gene: 28. Germline CDR1 and CDR2: KGHDR and SFDVKD. The CDR3 length is 21 residues. CDR3 DNA: TGTGCCACCAACCCGAGTCGGGACAGGTTAAATTGTGGGAAATTCGACAATGAGCAGTTCTTC. This codes for CATNPSRDRLNCGKFDNEQFF.